This T cell receptor (beta chain) was profiled in a study of shared clonotypes between healthy human individuals (TCRdb year 2020). Background on the whole study: Two women and a few men aged 18 to 49 years were included in the cohort. For each donor, CD4 naive and CD4 memory were each run on three plates, CD8 naive on two plates, and CD8 memory on one plate. To estimate repertoire size and how much clonotypes are shared between individuals, the study performed deep sequencing of blood TCR repertoires from a handful of healthy adults. Leukapheresis yielded between about 0.85 and 9 billion PBMCs per donor. To increase sequencing depth and limit assay-specific biases, TCR repertoire library preparation and sequencing were carried out by different laboratories using diverse techniques.

The donors were healthy, HIV-negative adults who had no recently reported acute infections or vaccinations. Every donor was a Caucasian adult residing in Nashville, Tennessee, USA. CD4+ T cells were enriched by magnetic negative selection; naive cells were then positively selected on CD45RA, and the negative fraction formed the memory subset. Blood was collected by leukapheresis, and PBMCs were isolated by Ficoll-Histopaque density gradient centrifugation and then cryopreserved in liquid nitrogen vapor phase. Analytical flow cytometry was used to check the purity and quantity of every magnetically sorted T cell population. From each sorted fraction, genomic DNA was isolated and quantified by UV absorbance on a Nanodrop 2000c. Remarks on this clone: Its antigen remains unidentified. No per-base quality is available; no much larger clone lies one base away.

Using the deep immunoSEQ assay, TCR CDR3 regions were amplified from genomic DNA by multiplex PCR. Extracted genomic DNA from each cell subset was distributed evenly across all wells of several immunoSEQ 96-well plates, and each plate was treated as a replicate. Each replicate PCR for sorted subsets received approximately 200 ng genomic DNA, equal to about 30,000 T cell genomes. Purified libraries were quantified with a Qubit 3.0 fluorometer, sized on a Bioanalyzer 2100, and re-quantified with the KAPA Library Quantification kit. Every immunoSEQ 96-well plate was sequenced on a dedicated single-read 150-cycle Illumina NextSeq 550 flow cell. Per the source publication's procedure: Because the immunoSEQ output included only junctional sequences and no quality scores, the filtering could not be the same as the filtering used for full-length reads. Sequences were annotated with PyIR, a Python wrapper for IgBLAST v1.9, and V/J genes and CDR3 were assigned using IMGT germline references. Reads were filtered out if the reads had weak V/J assignments (E-value above 1e-6), no CDR3, stop codons, out-of-frame junctions, or ambiguous translated residues. A V3J clonotype was defined by an identical inferred V gene, J gene, and CDR3 amino acid sequence. Percentage overlap between repertoires was computed as shared unique clonotypes divided by the size of the smaller repertoire. Repertoire richness was assessed with RTK rarefaction, the Chao1 estimator, and Recon v2.1 estimates of unobserved clonotypes. For all TCRbeta clonotypes obtained by the gDNA method from four donors, generation probabilities were computed with OLGA. TCRdb's version of the immuneACCESS table is confined to in-frame rearrangements and falls short of the full clone set. An unresolved V gene accounts for under half of the shortfall where checked; the remainder is of unknown origin. V and J calls plus clone size are reproduced from that table; the DNA served to infer D and trimming. This sample is represented by around 2.5 million clones; more than 85% of them were singletons. The ten most abundant clones make up 0.36% of the sample.

Summary of the overall study and its limitations: Compared with non-shared clonotypes, clonotypes shared by all four sorted-subset donors had higher generation probabilities. Because the study included only a small number of donors, the genetic and exposure-history diversity represented was limited. Pairwise subsampling led to the expectation that sequencing depth would affect the degree of clonotype sharing among donors. Across four donors, about 5% of naive CD4, roughly 3.3% of naive CD8, about 2.3% of memory CD4, and under 0.45% of memory CD8 clonotypes were shared. Incomplete sequencing was indicated by rarefaction of sorted-subset datasets, despite the large sequencing depth. Sampling was restricted to blood, and TCR repertoires in tissue are likely to differ from TCR repertoires in blood. Naive subsets generally had larger estimated clonotype richness than memory subsets.

CDR1 and CDR2, looked up from the germline V gene (reference sequence), are SGHAT and FQDESV. V was cut back by 5 bases and J by 0 bases, leaving a gap of 19 bases between them. From the cysteine up to the phenylalanine, the CDR3 has a length of 17 residues. Only the CDR3 portion is preserved as DNA: 51 bases, with reading frame beginning at the first base. What was sequenced was naive CD4+ T cells from PBMCs. According to the study, the label for this sample's cell subset or site signals: CD45RA+ positively selected. This clonotype was sampled from a man between 18 and 29 years old in good health. Some clones in this sample may be carry-over from other donors' samples. The sequence joins TRBV11-1 to TRBJ1-1, and the D gene may be TRBD1, 6 bases matching. The DNA reads TGTGCCAGCAGCCAACCTCAGGGGAACCGCATGAACACTGAAGCTTTCTTT. This codes for CASSQPQGNRMNTEAFF.